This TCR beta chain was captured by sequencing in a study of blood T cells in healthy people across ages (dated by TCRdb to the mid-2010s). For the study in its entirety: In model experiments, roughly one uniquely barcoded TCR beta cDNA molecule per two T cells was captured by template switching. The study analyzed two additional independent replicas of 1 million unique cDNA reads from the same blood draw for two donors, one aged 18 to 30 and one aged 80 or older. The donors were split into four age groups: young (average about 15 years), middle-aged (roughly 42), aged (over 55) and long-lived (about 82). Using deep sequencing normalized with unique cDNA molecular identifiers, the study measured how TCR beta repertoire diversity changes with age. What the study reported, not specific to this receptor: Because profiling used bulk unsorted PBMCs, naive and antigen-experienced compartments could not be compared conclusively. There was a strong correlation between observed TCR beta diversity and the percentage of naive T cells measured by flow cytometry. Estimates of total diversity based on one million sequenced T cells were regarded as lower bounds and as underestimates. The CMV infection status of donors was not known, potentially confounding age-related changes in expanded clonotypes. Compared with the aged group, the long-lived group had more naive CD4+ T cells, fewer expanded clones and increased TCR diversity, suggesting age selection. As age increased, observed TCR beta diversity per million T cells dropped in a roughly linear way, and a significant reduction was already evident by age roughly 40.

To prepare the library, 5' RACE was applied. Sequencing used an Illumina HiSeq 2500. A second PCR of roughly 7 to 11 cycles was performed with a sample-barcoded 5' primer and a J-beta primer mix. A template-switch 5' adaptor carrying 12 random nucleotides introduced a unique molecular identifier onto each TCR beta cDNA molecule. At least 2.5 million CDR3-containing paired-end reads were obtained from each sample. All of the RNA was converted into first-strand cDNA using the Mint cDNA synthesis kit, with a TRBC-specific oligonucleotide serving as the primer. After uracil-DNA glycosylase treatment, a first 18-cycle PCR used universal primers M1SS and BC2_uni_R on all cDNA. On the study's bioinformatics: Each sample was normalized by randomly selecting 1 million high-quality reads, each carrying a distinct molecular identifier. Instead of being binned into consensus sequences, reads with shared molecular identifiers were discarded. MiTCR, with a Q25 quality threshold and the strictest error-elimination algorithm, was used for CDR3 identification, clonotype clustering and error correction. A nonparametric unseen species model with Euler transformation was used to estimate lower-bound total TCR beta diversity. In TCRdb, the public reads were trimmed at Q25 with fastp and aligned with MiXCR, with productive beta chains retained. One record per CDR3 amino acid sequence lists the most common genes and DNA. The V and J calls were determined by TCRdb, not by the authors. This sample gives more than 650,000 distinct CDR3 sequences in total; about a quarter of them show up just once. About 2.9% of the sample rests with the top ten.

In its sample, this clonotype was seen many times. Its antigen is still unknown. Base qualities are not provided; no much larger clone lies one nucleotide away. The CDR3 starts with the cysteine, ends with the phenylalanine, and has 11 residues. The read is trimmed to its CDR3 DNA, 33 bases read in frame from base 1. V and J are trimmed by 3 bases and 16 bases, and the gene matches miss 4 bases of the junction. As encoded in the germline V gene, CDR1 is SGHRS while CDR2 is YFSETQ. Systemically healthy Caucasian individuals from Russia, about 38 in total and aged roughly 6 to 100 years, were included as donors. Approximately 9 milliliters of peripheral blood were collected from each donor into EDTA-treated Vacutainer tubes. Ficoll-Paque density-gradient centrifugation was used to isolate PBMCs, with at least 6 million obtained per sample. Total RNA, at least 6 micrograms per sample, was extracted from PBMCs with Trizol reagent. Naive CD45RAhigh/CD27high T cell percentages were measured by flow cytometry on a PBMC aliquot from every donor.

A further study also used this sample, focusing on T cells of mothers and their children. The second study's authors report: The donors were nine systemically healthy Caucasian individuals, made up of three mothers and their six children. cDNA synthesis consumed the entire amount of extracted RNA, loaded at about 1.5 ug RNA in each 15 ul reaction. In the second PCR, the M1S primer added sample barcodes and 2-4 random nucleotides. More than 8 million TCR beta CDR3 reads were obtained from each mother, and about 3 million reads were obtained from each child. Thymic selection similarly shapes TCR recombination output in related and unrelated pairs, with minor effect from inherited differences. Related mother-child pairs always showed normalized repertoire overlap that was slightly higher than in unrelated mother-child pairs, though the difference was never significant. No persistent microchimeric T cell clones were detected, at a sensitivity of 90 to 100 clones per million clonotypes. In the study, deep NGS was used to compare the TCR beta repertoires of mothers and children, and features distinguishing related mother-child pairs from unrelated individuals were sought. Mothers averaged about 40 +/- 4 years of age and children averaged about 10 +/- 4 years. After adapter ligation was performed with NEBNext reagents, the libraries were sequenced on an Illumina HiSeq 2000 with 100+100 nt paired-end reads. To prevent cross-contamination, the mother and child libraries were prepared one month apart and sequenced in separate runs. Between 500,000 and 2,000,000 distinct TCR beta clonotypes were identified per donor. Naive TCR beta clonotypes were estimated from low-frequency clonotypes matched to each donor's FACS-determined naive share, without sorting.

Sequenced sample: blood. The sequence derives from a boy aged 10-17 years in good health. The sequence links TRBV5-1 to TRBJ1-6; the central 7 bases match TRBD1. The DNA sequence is TGCGCCAGCAGCTCGGGACAGCTTCTCCACTTT. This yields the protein CASSSGQLLHF.